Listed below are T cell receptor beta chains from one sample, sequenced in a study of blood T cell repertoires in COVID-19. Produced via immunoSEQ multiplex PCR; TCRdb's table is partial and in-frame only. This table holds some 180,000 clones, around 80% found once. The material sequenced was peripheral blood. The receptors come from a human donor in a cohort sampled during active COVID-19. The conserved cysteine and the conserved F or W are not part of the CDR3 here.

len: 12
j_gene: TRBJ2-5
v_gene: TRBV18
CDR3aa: ASSPGTLQETQY

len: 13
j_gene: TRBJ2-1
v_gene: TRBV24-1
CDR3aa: ATSLRDRAYNEQF

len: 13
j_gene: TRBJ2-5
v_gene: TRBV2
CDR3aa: ASSEVAGVEKTQY

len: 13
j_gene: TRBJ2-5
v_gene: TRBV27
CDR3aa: ASSLNSGRRETQY

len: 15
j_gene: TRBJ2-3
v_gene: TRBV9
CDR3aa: ASSPAMEGRNWDTQY

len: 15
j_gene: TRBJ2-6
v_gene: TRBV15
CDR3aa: ATSREQGAIGANVLT

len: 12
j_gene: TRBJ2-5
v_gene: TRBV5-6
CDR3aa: ASSYLAGQETQY

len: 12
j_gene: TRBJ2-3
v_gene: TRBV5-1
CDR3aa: ATKRAGNTDTQY

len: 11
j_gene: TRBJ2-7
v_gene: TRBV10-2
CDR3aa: ASADRNSYEQY

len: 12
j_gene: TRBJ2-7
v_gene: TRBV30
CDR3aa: AWSVKGETYEQY

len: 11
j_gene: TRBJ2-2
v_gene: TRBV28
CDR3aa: ATAGSDTGELF

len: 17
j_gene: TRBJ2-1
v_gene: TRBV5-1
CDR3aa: ASSPDWGVAGGPYNEQF

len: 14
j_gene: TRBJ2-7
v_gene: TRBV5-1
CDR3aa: ASSLEIGTGRNEQY

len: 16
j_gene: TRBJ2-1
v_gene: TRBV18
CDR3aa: ASTLTGGPLTSYNEQF

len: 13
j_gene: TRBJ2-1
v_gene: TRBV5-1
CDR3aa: ASSGTSGANNEQF

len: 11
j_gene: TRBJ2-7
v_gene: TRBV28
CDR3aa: ASGEQGGYEQY

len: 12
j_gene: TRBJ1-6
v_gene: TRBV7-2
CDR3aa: ASSLAGQHSPLH

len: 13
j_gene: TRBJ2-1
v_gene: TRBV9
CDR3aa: ASSSGEGSYNEQF

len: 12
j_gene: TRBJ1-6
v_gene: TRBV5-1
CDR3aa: ASSLEQGGSPLH

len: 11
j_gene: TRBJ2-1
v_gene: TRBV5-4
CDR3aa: ASSPTALTPQF

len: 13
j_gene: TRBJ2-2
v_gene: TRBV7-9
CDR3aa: ASSLNAGNTGELF

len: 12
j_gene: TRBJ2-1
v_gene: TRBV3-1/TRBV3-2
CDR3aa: ASSQVRGINEQF

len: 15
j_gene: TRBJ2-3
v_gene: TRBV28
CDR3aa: ASIGTLAGEVTDTQY

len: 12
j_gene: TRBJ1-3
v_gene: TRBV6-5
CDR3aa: ASQDRTAGNTIY

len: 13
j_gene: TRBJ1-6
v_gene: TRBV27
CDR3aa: ASSLTVNNASPLH

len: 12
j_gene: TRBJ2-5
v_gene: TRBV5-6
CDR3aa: ASSLAGSQETQY

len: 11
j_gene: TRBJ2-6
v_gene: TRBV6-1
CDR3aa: ASTLTGANVLT

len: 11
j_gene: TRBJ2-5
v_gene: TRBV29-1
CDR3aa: SVTRTEQETQY

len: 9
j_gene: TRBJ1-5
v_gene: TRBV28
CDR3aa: ASRWGPFQH

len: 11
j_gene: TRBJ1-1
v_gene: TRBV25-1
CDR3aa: ASRRGPHAEAF

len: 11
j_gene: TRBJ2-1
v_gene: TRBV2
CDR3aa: ASSSQGGHEQF

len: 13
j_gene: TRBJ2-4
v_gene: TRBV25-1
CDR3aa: ASSVQGTTKNIQY

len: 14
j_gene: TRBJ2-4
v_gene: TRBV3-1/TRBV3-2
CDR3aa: ASSQVGQGVGNIQY

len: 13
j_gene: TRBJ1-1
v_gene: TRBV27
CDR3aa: ASSSGTGGGTEAF

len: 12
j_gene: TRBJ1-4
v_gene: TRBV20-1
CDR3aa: SASGQGDHEKLF

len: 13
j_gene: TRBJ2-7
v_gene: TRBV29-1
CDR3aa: SVARTGVGVYEQY

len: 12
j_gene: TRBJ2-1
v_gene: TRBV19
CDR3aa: ASTVAGTYNEQF

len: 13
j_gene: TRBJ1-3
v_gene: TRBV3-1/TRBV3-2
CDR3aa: ASNPTRGSGNTIY

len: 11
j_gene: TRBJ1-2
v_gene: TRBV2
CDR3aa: ASSRREFDGYT

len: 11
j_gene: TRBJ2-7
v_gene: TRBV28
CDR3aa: ASSLSKTYEQY

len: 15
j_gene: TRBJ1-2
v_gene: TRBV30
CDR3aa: AWSVQRGTAYPYGYT

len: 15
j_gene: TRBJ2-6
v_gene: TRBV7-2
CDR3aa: ASSLDGGLVGANVLT

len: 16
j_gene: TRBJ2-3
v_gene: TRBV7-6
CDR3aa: ASSLGRSSGSMGSAQY

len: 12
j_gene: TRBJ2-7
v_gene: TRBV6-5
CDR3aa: ASKKLAGTYEQY

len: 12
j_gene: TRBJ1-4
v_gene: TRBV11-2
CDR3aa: ASSHGTGSGKLF

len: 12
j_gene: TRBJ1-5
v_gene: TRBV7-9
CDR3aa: ASSSTGGNQPQH

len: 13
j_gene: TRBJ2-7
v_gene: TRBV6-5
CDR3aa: ASSYFPTGRYEQY

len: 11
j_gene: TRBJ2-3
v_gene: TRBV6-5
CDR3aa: ASSTNRVHTQY

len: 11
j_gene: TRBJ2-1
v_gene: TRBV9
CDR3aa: ASSGTSDNEQF

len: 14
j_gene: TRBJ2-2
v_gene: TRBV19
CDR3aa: ASQGASGSGTGELF